Shown below are 7 T cell receptor beta chains from a single sample sequenced in a study of cytomegalovirus exposure and HLA in healthy donors. The PCR had 60 Vbeta and 13 Jbeta primers. The assay was immunoSEQ multiplex PCR, and TCRdb's table has in-frame clones only and misses some. Of about 180,000 clones in the sample, about four fifths were seen once. The sequenced material came from PBMCs. All receptors derive from a male donor in good health and CMV-seronegative.

The gene calls are TRBV10-3 and TRBJ1-3; D call uncertain. Germline values: CDR1 ENHRY, CDR2 SYGVKD. V lost 7 bases, J lost 3 bases, and 7 bases lay in between. The CDR3 is 12 residues long. The CDR3 DNA follows: TGTGCCATCAACGGGAATGGAAACACCATATATTTT. Its translation: CAINGNGNTIYF.

This chain uses TRBV14 with TRBJ2-7; a possible D gene is TRBD2 (6 bases). The CDR3 runs 17 residues. The germline V gene has CDR1 SGHDN and CDR2 FVKESK. Trimming took 1 base from V and 1 from J, leaving 17 bases between them. The CDR3 sequence is CASSQGGAGRLSYEQYF. CDR3 bases: TGTGCCAGCAGCCAAGGAGGGGCGGGACGGCTGTCCTACGAGCAGTACTTC.

This chain joins TRBV6-1 and TRBJ2-5, with TRBD2 as a possible D gene (5 bases). CDR1 is MNHNS and CDR2 is SASEGT in the germline V gene. With 4 bases removed from V and 0 bases from J, the gap between germline ends came to 9 bases. The CDR3 has 14 residues. The CDR3 DNA sequence: TGTGCCAGCAGTGTCCAGCGGCACCAAGAGACCCAGTACTTC. Protein product: CASSVQRHQETQYF.

The table lists this clone with many counts. J is TRBJ1-5 and V is TRBV2; TRBD1 aligns across 7 bases. Trimming at V came to 4 bases and at J to 5 bases, leaving 8 bases not matched to a gene. CDR1 is SNHLY, CDR2 FYNNEI, per germline. The CDR3 length is 15 residues. CDR3 loop: CASSGQGGEDQPQHF. CDR3 DNA sequence: TGTGCCAGCAGTGGACAGGGTGGGGAAGATCAGCCCCAGCATTTT.

The CDR3 loop reads CASSSGLAVQETQYF. The CDR3 DNA reads TGCGCCAGCAGCTCGGGACTAGCGGTCCAAGAGACCCAGTACTTC. The chain couples TRBV5-1 to TRBJ2-5; 11 bases are shared with TRBD2. CDR1 SGHRS and CDR2 YFSETQ come from the germline V gene. V was pared by 3 bases and J by 1 base, with 2 bases of the junction left unmatched. The CDR3 consists of 15 residues.

The chain has TRBV7-2 and TRBJ2-3; maybe TRBD2 (6 bases). This CDR3 has 16 amino acids. Trimming took off 5 bases at V and 2 bases at J, with 17 bases between the two ends. Germline CDR1 reads SGHTA; CDR2 reads FQGNSA. The CDR3, as DNA: TGTGCCAGCAGCCCCGCGGGGAGAGAACTCACAGATACGCAGTATTTT. It translates to CASSPAGRELTDTQYF.

This chain joins TRBV14 and TRBJ2-4; the D is unclear. V lost 1 base to trimming and J lost 7 bases, with 14 bases between them. Germline V gene data show CDR1 as SGHDN and CDR2 as FVKESK. CDR3 length: 15 amino acids. The CDR3 DNA follows: TGTGCCAGCAGCCAAGTGGAGAGTTCTAAGAACATTCAGTACTTC. This encodes CASSQVESSKNIQYF.